This entry features one T cell receptor (beta chain) sequence. The antigen is not known. Every sorted population was more than 95% pure. The data belong to a study of beta chain features in type 1 diabetes. Trimming took 4 bases from V and 0 from J, leaving 14 bases between them. CDR3 size: 16 residues. The germline CDR1 and CDR2 sequences are SGHNT and YYREEE (reference sequence). Study-wide results and caveats: All four CD4+ subsets from Type 1 diabetes patients carried moderately but significantly shorter TCRB CDR3s. Since sequencing was performed on cDNA, cells with high TCR expression could be over-represented.

Of the isolated RNA, all was reverse transcribed, and so the sequenced material was expressed TCRB transcripts. The protocol was immunoSEQ multiplex PCR, while the TCRdb copy is restricted to in-frame clones and leaves out a portion. This sample has 250,000 to 350,000 clones; approximately 15% occur once, and the top ten carry less than 0.02%. This TCR derives from a young man with type 1 diabetes. The sample was naive CD4+ T cells from blood. The rearrangement joins TRBV5-4 to TRBJ1-3; D is perhaps TRBD1 (6 bases). The CDR3 reads CASSGGAASSGNTIYF. The DNA of the CDR3 is TGTGCCAGCAGCGGGGGGGCAGCGAGCTCTGGAAACACCATATATTTT.